This T cell receptor beta chain comes out of a study of T cells in Graves' hyperthyroidism and ophthalmopathy (dated by TCRdb to between 2017 and 2020). A note on the overall study: Peripheral blood was sampled at the time of initial diagnosis, prior to any treatment. A discovery cohort of approximately 97 patients, approximately 45 with Graves' ophthalmopathy and fewer than 65 with stable Graves' hyperthyroidism, was used to find distinguishing TCR V-J signatures. Whether ophthalmopathy could be predicted prospectively was tested in an independent validation cohort made up of 18 to 20 hyperthyroidism patients plus 17 patients who later progressed to ophthalmopathy. The 95 to 100 discovery patients were randomly divided into training and test sets at a 7:3 ratio. In addition, the study compared T-cell repertoires in thyroid tissue and in blood from about 6 Graves' hyperthyroidism patients. After blood sampling, hyperthyroidism patients were treated with methimazole at a starting dose of 30 mg daily, and ophthalmopathy patients were treated with high-dose intravenous methylprednisolone. The paper reports TCR Vbeta CDR3 sequencing of fewer than 150 peripheral blood samples: some 44 ophthalmopathy, over 70 hyperthyroidism and 17 progressor patients.

In the ophthalmopathy patients, disease was moderately to severely active, with a Clinical Activity Score of 3 or more, a NOSPECS grade of 4 or more, and a duration of less than 3 months. Any patient with an uncontrolled infection, another autoimmune disease, pregnancy or lactation was excluded. Diagnoses were based on clinical symptoms, serum thyroxine and TRAb, thyroid ultrasound and orbital computed tomography. PBMCs were separated from 8 to 10 ml of fresh peripheral blood using Ficoll-Paque density gradient centrifugation. Total RNA was extracted with Trizol reagent, and quality was checked on an Agilent 2100 Bioanalyzer. Comments on this clonotype: Its antigen is not yet known. No much larger clone is present one base from it, and per-base qualities are unavailable.

Summary of the overall study and its limitations: A 13 V-J signature model separated ophthalmopathy from stable hyperthyroidism, with around 91% sensitivity and about 81% specificity in cross-validation and 80%/75% in testing. In validation, the model predicted progression to ophthalmopathy with over 65% sensitivity and 72.22% specificity, a median of about 6.7 months before onset. Sample size was not statistically predetermined, and blinding of investigators to group allocation was not performed. Most expanded thyroid clonotypes (frequency above 0.001) were also found in blood, which suggests that blood repertoires may mirror thyroid immune responses.

The TCR beta CDR3 regions were amplified from RNA transcripts. For the first round of RT-PCR on the TCR CDR3, the HTBI primer set was used together with the Qiagen OneStep RT-PCR kit. Libraries were constructed in a second round of multiplex PCR, after which size selection and purification were carried out. Paired-end sequencing of the libraries was performed with 100 bp reads on an Illumina HiSeq2000. In the paper's pipeline: SOAPnuke was used to process the raw data, throwing out any read that contained adapters or uncalled bases, had a mean Phred below 15, or lacked an exact constant-primer or identifier match. COPE v1.2.5 was used to merge high-quality paired reads, and clonotypes were defined as unique nucleotide sequences. MiTCR v1.1 was used to align the clonotypes against IMGT TRBV, TRBD and TRBJ reference segments. The analysis was restricted to V-J combinations with a frequency above 0.0001, which together covered roughly 99% of the repertoires. A TCS score was defined as the ratio of F50 (clonal expansion) to E x V (chaos), with BLOSUM62-based TCRdist applied between CDR3 peptides within each V-J. Welch's t-statistics and random forest reduced several hundred V-J features to about 12, which were used in a naive Bayes classifier (R e1071). TCRdb applied fastp at Q25 and MiXCR to the public reads, then kept only in-frame beta chains. For every CDR3 protein sequence, its rows merge into one entry that carries the most common genes and DNA. TCRdb's processing, not the study's, gives the V and J calls here. Within this sample are about 400,000 distinct CDR3 sequences, with over 11% of them counted one time only. Around 28% of the sample is held by the ten biggest clonotypes.

The germline V gene (reference sequence) specifies GTSNPN as CDR1 and SVGIG as CDR2. The CDR3 covers 14 residues, taking in both the cysteine and the phenylalanine. Just the 42-base CDR3 DNA is kept, in frame starting at base 1. V is clipped by 3 bases and J by 2 bases, and the sequence between their germline boundaries is 13 bases long. What was sequenced was blood. This clonotype was sampled from a man aged 50 or older with Graves' ophthalmopathy. Rearrangement joined TRBV30 to TRBJ2-5, with a weak D call of TRBD2 (6 bases match). Read as DNA, the sequence is TGTGCCTGGAGGATCCCGGGAGCACAAGAGACCCAGTACTTC. Its protein product is CAWRIPGAQETQYF.